This note documents a single T cell receptor (beta chain) sequence. Its target is unknown. The same CDR3 arises from other DNA sequences in this sample as well. These data come from a study of shared clonotypes between healthy human individuals. Study information: Researchers drew samples from a couple of women and three men aged 18 to 49. Whole-study findings and limits: Only a few donors were included, so the genetic and exposure-history diversity represented was limited. Memory subsets had estimated richness that was generally smaller than that of naive subsets.

In the naive CD8 group, cells lacked CD45RO and were positively selected for CCR7, so terminally differentiated effector memory CD45RA+ cells were left out. The donors, healthy adults who were HIV-negative, had experienced no recent acute infections or vaccinations. Assay: immunoSEQ multiplex PCR; the TCRdb copy retains only in-frame clones and omits some. The sample lists approximately 2,200,000 clones, about 92% occurring once. This TCR was recovered from a man between 18 and 29 years old in good health. Some clones in this sample may be carry-over from other donors' samples. Sequencing was carried out using naive CD8+ T cells from PBMCs.

This chain's CDR3 is CASSNRDSEAFF. The CDR3 DNA sequence: TGTGCCAGCAGCAACAGGGATTCTGAAGCTTTCTTT. The chain employs TRBV5-5 and TRBJ1-1; TRBD1 is a possible D gene (6 bases). This CDR3 is 12 amino acids long. The germline V gene has CDR1 SGHKS and CDR2 YYEKEE (reference sequence). Trimming shortened V by 4 bases and J by 6 bases, and 10 bases separated the two germline ends.